Shown below are 27 T cell receptor beta chains from a single sample sequenced in a study of shared clonotypes between healthy human individuals. Sequencing was performed with immunoSEQ multiplex PCR; in TCRdb, only in-frame clones are kept and a portion is missing. The table shows over 850,000 clones, with around 78% occurring only once. The sample taken for sequencing was memory CD4+ T cells from PBMCs. Subset indicated: CD45RA-negative fraction. The receptors shown here come from a man aged 18 to 30 in good health. Some clones in this sample may be carry-over from other donors' samples.

The CDR3 DNA sequence: TGTGCCAGCAGCTTAGTTCGGGGGTCTGGAAACACCATATATTTT. This translates into CASSLVRGSGNTIYF. The genes are TRBV7-6 and TRBJ1-3; the D gene is possibly TRBD1 (5 bases). There are 15 residues in the CDR3. The V gene's germline CDR1 is SGHVS and CDR2 FNYEAQ. The germline V and J ends were trimmed by 1 base and 1 base, with 8 bases remaining between them.

The chain recombines TRBV27 with TRBJ2-5; 10 bases fit TRBD2. J gave up 6 bases and V 5 bases, and 12 bases lay outside the gene matches. Germline CDR1 and CDR2: MNHEY and SMNVEV (reference sequence). The CDR3 length is 16 residues. The CDR3 sequence is CASSVTPSGSRKTQYF. The CDR3 region has the DNA TGTGCCAGCAGTGTTACACCTAGCGGGAGTAGGAAGACCCAGTACTTC.

The chain couples TRBV5-4 to TRBJ1-1; D is ambiguous. Germline values: CDR1 SGHNT, CDR2 YYREEE (reference sequence). This CDR3 is 13 amino acids long. V was pared by 2 bases and J by 1 base, with 6 bases between. The CDR3 region is CASSFSENTEAFF. Here the CDR3 DNA reads TGTGCCAGCAGCTTCTCAGAGAACACTGAAGCTTTCTTT.

This clone was picked up one time. In DNA form, the CDR3 reads TGCGCCAGCAGCCAACCCCGGAGTAGCAATGAGCAGTTCTTC. Its protein is CASSQPRSSNEQFF. The chain couples TRBV4-1 to TRBJ2-1; the D is unclear. The CDR3 is made up of 14 amino acids. From germline, CDR1 is MGHRA and CDR2 YSYEKL. V was shortened by 2 bases and J by 6 bases, with 11 bases between the two germline ends.

The chain uses TRBV2 and TRBJ1-1; D gene unclear. This CDR3 is built from 14 residues. Trimming cost V 6 bases and J 1 base, with 12 bases left between them. Germline CDR1 SNHLY, CDR2 FYNNEI. The CDR3 loop is CASRSEASNTEAFF. The CDR3, as DNA: TGTGCCAGCAGAAGTGAAGCCTCGAACACTGAAGCTTTCTTT.

The chain couples TRBV6-5 to TRBJ2-7, with D unclear. CDR1 and CDR2 from the germline V gene are MNHEY and SVGAGI. This CDR3 spans 16 amino acids. The V gene lost 2 bases and the J gene lost 3 bases, with 17 bases spanning the gap. This chain's CDR3 is CASSYTADLGRYEQYF. DNA of the CDR3: TGTGCCAGCAGTTACACCGCCGACTTAGGACGCTACGAGCAGTACTTC.

The chain links TRBV10-3 to TRBJ2-3, with D possibly called TRBD1 or TRBD2 (5 bases each). This CDR3 is 15 amino acids long. The V and J ends lost 5 bases and 3 bases respectively, with 15 bases between them. CDR1 ENHRY and CDR2 SYGVKD come from the germline V gene. The DNA for the CDR3 is TGTGCCATCAGTTCTTCCAGAGAGGGGACAGATACGCAGTATTTT. It encodes CAISSSREGTDTQYF.

The V gene is TRBV20-1, the J gene TRBJ2-5; 7 nucleotides line up with TRBD2. Germline V gives CDR1 DFQATT, CDR2 SNEGSKA (reference sequence). The CDR3 extends over 11 amino acids. Germline trimming cut 8 bases from V and 5 bases from J; bases unmatched to any gene: 5. The CDR3: CSHGEGETQYF. For the CDR3, the DNA is TGCAGTCATGGGGAGGGGGAGACCCAGTACTTC.

This clone was detected a few times. Written as DNA, the CDR3 is TGTGCCAGCTCCCCTCCGACGGGCAACGGGAGAGCTTTCTTT. This encodes CASSPPTGNGRAFF. The chain employs TRBV18 and TRBJ1-1; the D is unclear. Germline assignment: CDR1 KGHSH and CDR2 LQKENI. The ends were cut back, 6 bases at V and 10 bases at J, with 21 bases in the middle. This CDR3 has 14 residues.

Comments on this clone: This clone may be a read error of a much larger clone one base away. V gene TRBV11-2 combines with J gene TRBJ2-2; D call uncertain. Germline assignment: CDR1 SGHAT and CDR2 FQNNGV. V was shortened by 2 bases and J by 1 base, with 2 bases between the two germline ends. This CDR3 contains 13 residues. This CDR3 reads CASSLQNTGELFF. CDR3 DNA sequence: TGTGCCAGCAGCTTACAGAACACCGGGGAGCTGTTTTTT.

The genes are TRBV6-5 and TRBJ2-3, with D perhaps matching TRBD1 (6 bases). Germline values: CDR1 MNHEY, CDR2 SVGAGI. The CDR3 contains 15 residues. Trimming stripped 6 bases from V and 2 bases from J, with 15 bases between. This CDR3 reads CASSRAQGPTDTQYF. As DNA, the CDR3 is TGTGCCAGCAGCCGAGCACAGGGACCCACAGATACGCAGTATTTT.

This chain uses TRBV28 with TRBJ1-2, with a tentative D call TRBD1 (6 bases). Trimming took 6 bases from V and 1 from J, leaving 18 bases between them. The CDR3 loop spans 16 amino acids. Germline values: CDR1 MDHEN, CDR2 SYDVKM. CDR3 DNA sequence: TGTGCCAGCAGCCCTACCACAGGGAAAGTTAACTATGGCTACACCTTC. This gives the protein CASSPTTGKVNYGYTF.

This rearrangement joins TRBV7-3 to TRBJ2-1; 10 bases are a match to TRBD2. The V gene's germline CDR1 is SGHTA and CDR2 FQGTGA. J lost 7 bases, V lost 5 bases, and 8 bases had no gene match. This CDR3 spans 15 amino acids. The CDR3 nucleotides are TGTGCCAGCAGCGTCTTAGCGGGAGGAGGGAATGAGCAGTTCTTC. This sequence encodes CASSVLAGGGNEQFF.

The rearrangement links TRBV28 to TRBJ1-4; the D is unclear. Germline assignment: CDR1 MDHEN and CDR2 SYDVKM. The CDR3 is 13 amino acids. Deletions cut 7 bases from V and 3 bases from J, with 9 bases between. CDR3 region: CASKRTPNEKLFF. CDR3 bases: TGTGCCAGCAAGAGAACACCTAATGAAAAACTGTTTTTT. The full variable domain, completed using reference TRBV28 and TRBJ1-4, is DVKVTQSSRYLVKRTGEKVFLECVQDMDHENMFWYRQDPGLGLRLIYFSYDVKMKEKGDIPEGYSVSREKKERFSLILESASTNQTSMYLCASKRTPNEKLFFGSGTQLSVL.

The V gene is TRBV5-4, the J gene TRBJ2-2; 7 bases line up with TRBD1. With V trimmed by 3 bases and J by 4 bases, 9 bases remained unmatched. Per germline, CDR1 SGHNT and CDR2 YYREEE (reference sequence). The CDR3 has 16 amino acids. The CDR3 spells CASSSLRDRPTGELFF. The CDR3 region has the DNA TGTGCCAGCAGCTCTCTCCGGGACAGACCCACCGGGGAGCTGTTTTTT. Based on the CDR3 plus reference TRBV5-4 and TRBJ2-2, the full variable domain is ETGVTQSPTHLIKTRGQQVTLRCSSQSGHNTVSWYQQALGQGPQFIFQYYREEENGRGNFPPRFSGLQFPNYSSELNVNALELDDSALYLCASSSLRDRPTGELFFGEGSRLTVL.

V is TRBV25-1 and J is TRBJ2-3; 12 nucleotides match TRBD2. CDR1 is MGHDK, CDR2 SYGVNS, per germline. J gave up 3 bases and V 2 bases, and 6 bases lay outside the gene matches. CDR3 length: 17 amino acids. CDR3 in DNA: TGTGCCAGCAGTGAAACCCAGACTAGCGGGAGTACAGATACGCAGTATTTT. Translating gives CASSETQTSGSTDTQYF.

There are many counts of this clone. V and J are TRBV4-1 and TRBJ1-2; D gene unclear. Per the germline V gene, CDR1 is MGHRA and CDR2 is YSYEKL. The length of the CDR3 is 15 residues. V was cut by 0 bases and J by 8 bases, with 16 bases left in between. The CDR3 here is CASSQDWPLGLGYTF. The CDR3 nucleotides are TGCGCCAGCAGCCAAGATTGGCCACTCGGATTGGGCTACACCTTC.

The chain combines TRBV7-3 with TRBJ1-1, with D hard to call. Germline V CDR1 and CDR2: SGHTA, FQGTGA. The length of the CDR3 is 13 residues. Trimming left V 5 bases short and J 10 bases short, with 17 bases between. The CDR3 nucleotides are TGTGCCAGCAGCGCACGGGGTAGGTTAGGAGCTTTCTTT. Its translation: CASSARGRLGAFF.

The chain links TRBV11-3 to TRBJ2-1, with 8 bases matching TRBD2. CDR1 is SGHNT, CDR2 YENEEA, per germline. The trim removed 5 bases at V and 1 base at J, leaving 7 bases unmatched. The CDR3 has 16 amino acids. The chain's CDR3 is CASSQAGAVSYNEQFF. The CDR3 DNA is TGTGCCAGCAGCCAAGCGGGGGCGGTATCCTACAATGAGCAGTTCTTC.

The chain has TRBV28 and TRBJ2-1, with TRBD2 identical over 8 bases. The CDR3 extends over 12 amino acids. V lost 8 bases and J lost 9; bases outside the gene matches: 6. The germline gives CDR1 MDHEN, CDR2 SYDVKM. The CDR3 coding sequence is TGTGCCAGCGGCCGTACTAGCGGTGAGCAGTTCTTC. Residues: CASGRTSGEQFF.

This rearrangement joins TRBV28 to TRBJ2-7; D gene ambiguous. This CDR3 is 14 amino acids long. In germline, CDR1 is MDHEN, CDR2 SYDVKM. V was trimmed by 1 base and J by 2 bases, leaving 9 bases between them. The CDR3 DNA reads TGTGCCAGCAGTTTATTTGGCGGAACCTACGAGCAGTACTTC. This sequence encodes CASSLFGGTYEQYF.

Points on this clone: Other DNA sequences in the same sample also yield this CDR3. The chain links TRBV6-1 to TRBJ1-2; D remains ambiguous. This CDR3 comprises 14 residues. V gave up 0 bases and J gave up 4 bases, with 9 bases separating them. Germline values: CDR1 MNHNS, CDR2 SASEGT. CDR3 protein: CASSEAWQSYGYTF. CDR3 DNA sequence: TGTGCCAGCAGTGAAGCTTGGCAGAGCTATGGCTACACCTTC.

This clone was detected only a few times. The J gene is TRBJ1-2, the V gene TRBV7-2; maybe TRBD1 (6 bases). CDR1 and CDR2 (germline): SGHTA, FQGNSA. V shed 3 bases and J shed 0 bases, with 11 bases lying between them. This CDR3 is 15 amino acids long. The CDR3 protein is CASSFPDRSNYGYTF. The CDR3 DNA is TGTGCCAGCAGCTTCCCCGACAGGTCTAACTATGGCTACACCTTC.

Concerning this clone: Other DNA sequences of this sample code for an identical CDR3. DNA for the CDR3: TGCAGTTCAAGGGGCTACGAGCAGTACTTC. Its translation: CSSRGYEQYF. V and J are TRBV20-1 and TRBJ2-7, with a tentative D call TRBD1 (5 bases). The germline gives CDR1 DFQATT, CDR2 SNEGSKA (reference sequence). The CDR3 runs to 10 residues. V was cut by 8 bases and J by 3 bases, with 8 bases left in between.

Only a few counts were recorded for this clone. The rearrangement links TRBV5-1 to TRBJ2-7, with a possible D match to TRBD2 (6 bases). In germline, CDR1 is SGHRS, CDR2 YFSETQ. This CDR3 has 14 amino acids. V lost 0 bases to trimming and J lost 6 bases, with 13 bases between them. CDR3 DNA sequence: TGCGCCAGCAGCTTGGCAGGCAGTAGCGGCGAGCAGTACTTC. As protein: CASSLAGSSGEQYF.

CDR3 loop: CAWSGVPNNEQFF. As DNA, the CDR3 is TGTGCCTGGAGTGGGGTTCCGAACAATGAGCAGTTCTTC. V is TRBV30 and J is TRBJ2-1; D is unresolved. Trimming stripped 1 base from V and 5 bases from J, with 9 bases between. CDR3 length: 13 residues. The V gene's germline CDR1 is GTSNPN and CDR2 SVGIG (reference sequence).

This clone has only one observation. The chain uses TRBV18 and TRBJ2-5; 7 bases line up with TRBD2. V was clipped by 3 bases and J by 2 bases; unmatched bases: 3. The germline V gene encodes CDR1 KGHSH and CDR2 LQKENI. The CDR3 totals 14 residues. The CDR3 is CASSPLGRQETQYF. The CDR3 DNA sequence: TGTGCCAGCTCACCCCTCGGGAGGCAAGAGACCCAGTACTTC.